In its sample, the clone carrying this T cell receptor (beta chain) was seen once. Measured with immunoSEQ multiplex PCR; TCRdb has only the in-frame clones, and not every one. The sample contains about 110,000 clones, 70% to 85% of which appear only once. The source of the sample is a study of control samples from healthy donors and cancer patients. The clonotype comes from a man between 18 and 29 years old in good health. Sample: blood.

The chain's CDR3 is CASSRQVRNTEAFF. The CDR3 DNA follows: TGTGCCAGCAGCCGACAGGTTCGGAACACTGAAGCTTTCTTT. This sequence joins TRBV5-6 and TRBJ1-1; D is perhaps TRBD1 (6 bases). V gave up 4 bases and J gave up 1 base, with 11 bases separating them. This CDR3 is 14 amino acids long. Per germline, CDR1 SGHDT and CDR2 YYEEEE.